This T cell receptor (beta chain) was sequenced during a study of T cells expressing NK-cell markers. Making the TCR beta cDNA relied on 5'RACE template switching with UMIs. TCRdb re-called the 5' RACE reads and shows each CDR3 protein once, DNA omitted. Its table records 200,000 to 300,000 distinct CDR3 sequences. The CDR3 sequence is 13 residues long. Germline V gene lookup returns CDR1 DFQATT and CDR2 SNEGSKA (reference sequence). V usage is TRBV20-1 and J usage is TRBJ1-3; lacking DNA, the TRBD1 call made by TCRdb goes unchecked. Sequenced input: blood T cells: a sorted CD56 or NKG2C T cell subset, CD4+ or CD8+ T cells, or bulk PBMC T cells (not recorded which). The clonotype originates from a woman between 18 and 69 years old in good health. The CDR3 here is CSATRTRGNTIYF.